Listed below are T cell receptor beta chains from one sample, sequenced in a study of Ad26.COV2.S vaccination and SARS-CoV-2 variants. Using immunoSEQ multiplex PCR, the repertoire was profiled, and TCRdb retains in-frame clones only, with some absent. The sample lists about 350,000 clones, about 88% seen once, with around 6.1% in the top ten. The specimen was peripheral blood, collected in a trial of Ad26.COV2.S vaccine versus placebo. Receptor source: a person between 18 and 65 years old who received the Ad26.COV2.S COVID-19 vaccine or a placebo. Both conserved end residues are part of each CDR3. Each record gives: D gene, J gene, clone size, V gene, CDR3 protein, CDR3 DNA. D genes are given only for firm matches. Clone size is given for some rows only: seen once, a few or many times, or a class if the clone is expanded.

D gene: .
J gene: TRBJ2-7
clone size: once
V gene: TRBV11-1
CDR3 protein: CASSSDNYGEQYF
CDR3 DNA: TGTGCCAGCAGCTCGGACAATTATGGCGAGCAGTACTTC

D gene: .
J gene: TRBJ1-4
clone size: .
V gene: TRBV27
CDR3 protein: CASTMSGSGRIATNEKLFF
CDR3 DNA: TGTGCCAGCACCATGTCGGGCTCGGGGCGGATCGCAACTAATGAAAAACTGTTTTTT

D gene: .
J gene: TRBJ2-5
clone size: .
V gene: TRBV28
CDR3 protein: CASSLPKGGETQYF
CDR3 DNA: TGTGCCAGCAGTCTACCGAAGGGAGGCGAGACCCAGTACTTC

D gene: .
J gene: TRBJ1-1
clone size: .
V gene: TRBV4-1
CDR3 protein: CASSQATGRSDTEAFF
CDR3 DNA: TGCGCCAGCAGCCAAGCCACGGGGAGAAGCGACACTGAAGCTTTCTTT

D gene: TRBD2
J gene: TRBJ2-7
clone size: once
V gene: TRBV7-2
CDR3 protein: CASSPDLRTSGRSYEQYF
CDR3 DNA: TGTGCCAGCAGCCCTGACCTCCGGACTAGCGGGAGGTCTTACGAGCAGTACTTC

D gene: .
J gene: TRBJ2-7
clone size: .
V gene: TRBV5-6
CDR3 protein: CASSFHYEQYF
CDR3 DNA: TGTGCCAGCAGCTTTCACTACGAGCAGTACTTC

D gene: .
J gene: TRBJ2-3
clone size: .
V gene: TRBV4-1
CDR3 protein: CASSQGLTRLKIDTQYF
CDR3 DNA: TGCGCCAGCAGCCAAGGACTTACTAGATTGAAGATAGATACGCAGTATTTT

D gene: TRBD1
J gene: TRBJ2-7
clone size: .
V gene: TRBV19
CDR3 protein: CASSGQGASYEQYF
CDR3 DNA: TGTGCCAGTAGTGGACAGGGGGCTTCCTACGAGCAGTACTTC

D gene: .
J gene: TRBJ1-3
clone size: .
V gene: TRBV13
CDR3 protein: CASSLVTVSSGNTIYF
CDR3 DNA: TGTGCCAGCAGCTTAGTGACAGTTAGCTCTGGAAACACCATATATTTT

D gene: .
J gene: TRBJ2-1
clone size: .
V gene: TRBV14
CDR3 protein: CASSQEVYNEQFF
CDR3 DNA: TGTGCCAGCAGCCAAGAGGTATACAATGAGCAGTTCTTC